The entry that follows covers one TCR beta chain sequence. Antigen specificity is unknown. Unique molecular identifiers featured in each of the TCR beta cDNA libraries. TCRdb re-derived calls from the PCR reads in MiXCR, one entry per CDR3 protein. Of approximately 660,000 distinct CDR3 sequences listed, 59% are singletons. These data originate in a study of post-analysis software for immune sequencing data. Study findings and constraints: The five TRBV segments detected at higher frequency in patients than in controls included TRBV5-6, TRBV5-1 and TRBV20-1. Samples from one preparation batch, clustered by F measure, grouped strongly together. Multiple sclerosis was associated with a significant reduction in normalized Chao1 diversity relative to controls.

This CDR3 contains 14 residues. CDR1 SEHNR and CDR2 FQNEAQ come from the germline V gene (reference sequence). Trimming left V 4 bases short and J 6 bases short, with 10 bases between. The chain carries TRBV7-9 and TRBJ1-6; D remains ambiguous. The receptor's source is a girl aged 2-15 years with multiple sclerosis. Sample: blood. The DNA of the CDR3 is TGTGCCAGCAGCTCGACGGACTCTAATTCACCCCTCCACTTT. It is translated as CASSSTDSNSPLHF. Variable domain in full (rest from reference TRBV7-9 and TRBJ1-6): DTGVSQNPRHKITKRGQNVTFRCDPISEHNRLYWYRQTLGQGPEFLTYFQNEAQLEKSRLLSDRFSAERPKGSFSTLEIQRTEQGDSAMYLCASSSTDSNSPLHFGNGTRLTVT.